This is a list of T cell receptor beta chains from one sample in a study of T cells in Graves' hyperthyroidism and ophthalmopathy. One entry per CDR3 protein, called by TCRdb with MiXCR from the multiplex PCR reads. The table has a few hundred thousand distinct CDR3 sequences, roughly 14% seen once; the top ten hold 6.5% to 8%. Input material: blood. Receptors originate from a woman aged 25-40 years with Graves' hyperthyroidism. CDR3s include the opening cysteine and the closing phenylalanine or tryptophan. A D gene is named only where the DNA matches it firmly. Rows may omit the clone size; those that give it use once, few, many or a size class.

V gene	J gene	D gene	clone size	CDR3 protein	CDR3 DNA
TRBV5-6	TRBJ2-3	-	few	CASSFGIATDTQYF	TGTGCCAGCAGCTTCGGGATTGCAACAGATACGCAGTATTTT
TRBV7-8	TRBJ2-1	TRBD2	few	CASSLVGLINNEQFF	TGTGCCAGCAGCTTAGTGGGACTAATCAACAATGAGCAGTTCTTC
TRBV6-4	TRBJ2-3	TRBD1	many	CASSEGTGGGDTQYF	TGTGCCAGCAGTGAAGGGACAGGGGGAGGAGATACGCAGTATTTT
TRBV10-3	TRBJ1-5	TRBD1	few	CAISGQGLNNQPQHF	TGTGCCATCAGCGGACAGGGGTTGAACAATCAGCCCCAGCATTTT
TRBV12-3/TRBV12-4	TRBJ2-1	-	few	CASSFPPTGAHYNEQFF	TGTGCCAGCAGTTTTCCCCCGACAGGCGCCCATTACAATGAGCAGTTCTTC
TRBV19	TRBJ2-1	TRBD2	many	CASSLRTSGIGHEQFF	TGTGCCAGTAGTCTCCGGACTAGCGGGATTGGCCATGAGCAGTTCTTC
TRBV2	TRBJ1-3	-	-	CASSDAWGRGRTGNTIYF	TGTGCCAGCAGTGATGCTTGGGGACGCGGTCGGACGGGAAACACCATATATTTT
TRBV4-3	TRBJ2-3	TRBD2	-	CASSQVLAGGDTQYF	TGCGCCAGCAGCCAAGTTTTAGCGGGAGGCGATACGCAGTATTTT
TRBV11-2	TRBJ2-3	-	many	CASSLDRIAADTQYF	TGTGCCAGCAGCTTAGATCGAATAGCGGCAGATACGCAGTATTTT
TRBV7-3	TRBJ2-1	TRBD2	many	CASSALAGGNNEQFF	TGTGCCAGCAGCGCTCTAGCGGGGGGCAACAATGAGCAGTTCTTC
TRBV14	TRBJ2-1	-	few	CASSSIRPTQKGDYNEQFF	TGTGCCAGCAGCTCAATAAGACCAACTCAGAAGGGGGACTACAATGAGCAGTTCTTC
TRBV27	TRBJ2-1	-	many	CASSFIGGEQFF	TGTGCCAGCAGTTTTATCGGGGGTGAGCAGTTCTTC
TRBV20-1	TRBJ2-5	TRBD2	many	CSAFPGLAGETQYF	TGCAGTGCCTTCCCGGGACTAGCGGGAGAGACCCAGTACTTC